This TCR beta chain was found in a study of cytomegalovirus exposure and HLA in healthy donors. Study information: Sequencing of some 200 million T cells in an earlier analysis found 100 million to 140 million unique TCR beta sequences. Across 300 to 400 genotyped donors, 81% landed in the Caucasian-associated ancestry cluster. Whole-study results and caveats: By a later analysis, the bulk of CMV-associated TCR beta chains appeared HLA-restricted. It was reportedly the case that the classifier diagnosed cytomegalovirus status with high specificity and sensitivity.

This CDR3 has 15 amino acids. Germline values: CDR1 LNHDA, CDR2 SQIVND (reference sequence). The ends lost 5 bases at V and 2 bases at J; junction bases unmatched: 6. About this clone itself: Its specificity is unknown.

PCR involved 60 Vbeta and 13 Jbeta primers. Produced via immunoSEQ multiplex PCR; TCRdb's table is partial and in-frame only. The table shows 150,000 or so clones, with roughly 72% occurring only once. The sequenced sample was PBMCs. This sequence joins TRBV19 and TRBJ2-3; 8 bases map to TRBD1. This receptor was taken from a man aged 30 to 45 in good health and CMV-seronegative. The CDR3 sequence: CASSFGQGSTDTQYF. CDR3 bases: TGTGCCAGTAGTTTCGGACAGGGTTCCACAGATACGCAGTATTTT.